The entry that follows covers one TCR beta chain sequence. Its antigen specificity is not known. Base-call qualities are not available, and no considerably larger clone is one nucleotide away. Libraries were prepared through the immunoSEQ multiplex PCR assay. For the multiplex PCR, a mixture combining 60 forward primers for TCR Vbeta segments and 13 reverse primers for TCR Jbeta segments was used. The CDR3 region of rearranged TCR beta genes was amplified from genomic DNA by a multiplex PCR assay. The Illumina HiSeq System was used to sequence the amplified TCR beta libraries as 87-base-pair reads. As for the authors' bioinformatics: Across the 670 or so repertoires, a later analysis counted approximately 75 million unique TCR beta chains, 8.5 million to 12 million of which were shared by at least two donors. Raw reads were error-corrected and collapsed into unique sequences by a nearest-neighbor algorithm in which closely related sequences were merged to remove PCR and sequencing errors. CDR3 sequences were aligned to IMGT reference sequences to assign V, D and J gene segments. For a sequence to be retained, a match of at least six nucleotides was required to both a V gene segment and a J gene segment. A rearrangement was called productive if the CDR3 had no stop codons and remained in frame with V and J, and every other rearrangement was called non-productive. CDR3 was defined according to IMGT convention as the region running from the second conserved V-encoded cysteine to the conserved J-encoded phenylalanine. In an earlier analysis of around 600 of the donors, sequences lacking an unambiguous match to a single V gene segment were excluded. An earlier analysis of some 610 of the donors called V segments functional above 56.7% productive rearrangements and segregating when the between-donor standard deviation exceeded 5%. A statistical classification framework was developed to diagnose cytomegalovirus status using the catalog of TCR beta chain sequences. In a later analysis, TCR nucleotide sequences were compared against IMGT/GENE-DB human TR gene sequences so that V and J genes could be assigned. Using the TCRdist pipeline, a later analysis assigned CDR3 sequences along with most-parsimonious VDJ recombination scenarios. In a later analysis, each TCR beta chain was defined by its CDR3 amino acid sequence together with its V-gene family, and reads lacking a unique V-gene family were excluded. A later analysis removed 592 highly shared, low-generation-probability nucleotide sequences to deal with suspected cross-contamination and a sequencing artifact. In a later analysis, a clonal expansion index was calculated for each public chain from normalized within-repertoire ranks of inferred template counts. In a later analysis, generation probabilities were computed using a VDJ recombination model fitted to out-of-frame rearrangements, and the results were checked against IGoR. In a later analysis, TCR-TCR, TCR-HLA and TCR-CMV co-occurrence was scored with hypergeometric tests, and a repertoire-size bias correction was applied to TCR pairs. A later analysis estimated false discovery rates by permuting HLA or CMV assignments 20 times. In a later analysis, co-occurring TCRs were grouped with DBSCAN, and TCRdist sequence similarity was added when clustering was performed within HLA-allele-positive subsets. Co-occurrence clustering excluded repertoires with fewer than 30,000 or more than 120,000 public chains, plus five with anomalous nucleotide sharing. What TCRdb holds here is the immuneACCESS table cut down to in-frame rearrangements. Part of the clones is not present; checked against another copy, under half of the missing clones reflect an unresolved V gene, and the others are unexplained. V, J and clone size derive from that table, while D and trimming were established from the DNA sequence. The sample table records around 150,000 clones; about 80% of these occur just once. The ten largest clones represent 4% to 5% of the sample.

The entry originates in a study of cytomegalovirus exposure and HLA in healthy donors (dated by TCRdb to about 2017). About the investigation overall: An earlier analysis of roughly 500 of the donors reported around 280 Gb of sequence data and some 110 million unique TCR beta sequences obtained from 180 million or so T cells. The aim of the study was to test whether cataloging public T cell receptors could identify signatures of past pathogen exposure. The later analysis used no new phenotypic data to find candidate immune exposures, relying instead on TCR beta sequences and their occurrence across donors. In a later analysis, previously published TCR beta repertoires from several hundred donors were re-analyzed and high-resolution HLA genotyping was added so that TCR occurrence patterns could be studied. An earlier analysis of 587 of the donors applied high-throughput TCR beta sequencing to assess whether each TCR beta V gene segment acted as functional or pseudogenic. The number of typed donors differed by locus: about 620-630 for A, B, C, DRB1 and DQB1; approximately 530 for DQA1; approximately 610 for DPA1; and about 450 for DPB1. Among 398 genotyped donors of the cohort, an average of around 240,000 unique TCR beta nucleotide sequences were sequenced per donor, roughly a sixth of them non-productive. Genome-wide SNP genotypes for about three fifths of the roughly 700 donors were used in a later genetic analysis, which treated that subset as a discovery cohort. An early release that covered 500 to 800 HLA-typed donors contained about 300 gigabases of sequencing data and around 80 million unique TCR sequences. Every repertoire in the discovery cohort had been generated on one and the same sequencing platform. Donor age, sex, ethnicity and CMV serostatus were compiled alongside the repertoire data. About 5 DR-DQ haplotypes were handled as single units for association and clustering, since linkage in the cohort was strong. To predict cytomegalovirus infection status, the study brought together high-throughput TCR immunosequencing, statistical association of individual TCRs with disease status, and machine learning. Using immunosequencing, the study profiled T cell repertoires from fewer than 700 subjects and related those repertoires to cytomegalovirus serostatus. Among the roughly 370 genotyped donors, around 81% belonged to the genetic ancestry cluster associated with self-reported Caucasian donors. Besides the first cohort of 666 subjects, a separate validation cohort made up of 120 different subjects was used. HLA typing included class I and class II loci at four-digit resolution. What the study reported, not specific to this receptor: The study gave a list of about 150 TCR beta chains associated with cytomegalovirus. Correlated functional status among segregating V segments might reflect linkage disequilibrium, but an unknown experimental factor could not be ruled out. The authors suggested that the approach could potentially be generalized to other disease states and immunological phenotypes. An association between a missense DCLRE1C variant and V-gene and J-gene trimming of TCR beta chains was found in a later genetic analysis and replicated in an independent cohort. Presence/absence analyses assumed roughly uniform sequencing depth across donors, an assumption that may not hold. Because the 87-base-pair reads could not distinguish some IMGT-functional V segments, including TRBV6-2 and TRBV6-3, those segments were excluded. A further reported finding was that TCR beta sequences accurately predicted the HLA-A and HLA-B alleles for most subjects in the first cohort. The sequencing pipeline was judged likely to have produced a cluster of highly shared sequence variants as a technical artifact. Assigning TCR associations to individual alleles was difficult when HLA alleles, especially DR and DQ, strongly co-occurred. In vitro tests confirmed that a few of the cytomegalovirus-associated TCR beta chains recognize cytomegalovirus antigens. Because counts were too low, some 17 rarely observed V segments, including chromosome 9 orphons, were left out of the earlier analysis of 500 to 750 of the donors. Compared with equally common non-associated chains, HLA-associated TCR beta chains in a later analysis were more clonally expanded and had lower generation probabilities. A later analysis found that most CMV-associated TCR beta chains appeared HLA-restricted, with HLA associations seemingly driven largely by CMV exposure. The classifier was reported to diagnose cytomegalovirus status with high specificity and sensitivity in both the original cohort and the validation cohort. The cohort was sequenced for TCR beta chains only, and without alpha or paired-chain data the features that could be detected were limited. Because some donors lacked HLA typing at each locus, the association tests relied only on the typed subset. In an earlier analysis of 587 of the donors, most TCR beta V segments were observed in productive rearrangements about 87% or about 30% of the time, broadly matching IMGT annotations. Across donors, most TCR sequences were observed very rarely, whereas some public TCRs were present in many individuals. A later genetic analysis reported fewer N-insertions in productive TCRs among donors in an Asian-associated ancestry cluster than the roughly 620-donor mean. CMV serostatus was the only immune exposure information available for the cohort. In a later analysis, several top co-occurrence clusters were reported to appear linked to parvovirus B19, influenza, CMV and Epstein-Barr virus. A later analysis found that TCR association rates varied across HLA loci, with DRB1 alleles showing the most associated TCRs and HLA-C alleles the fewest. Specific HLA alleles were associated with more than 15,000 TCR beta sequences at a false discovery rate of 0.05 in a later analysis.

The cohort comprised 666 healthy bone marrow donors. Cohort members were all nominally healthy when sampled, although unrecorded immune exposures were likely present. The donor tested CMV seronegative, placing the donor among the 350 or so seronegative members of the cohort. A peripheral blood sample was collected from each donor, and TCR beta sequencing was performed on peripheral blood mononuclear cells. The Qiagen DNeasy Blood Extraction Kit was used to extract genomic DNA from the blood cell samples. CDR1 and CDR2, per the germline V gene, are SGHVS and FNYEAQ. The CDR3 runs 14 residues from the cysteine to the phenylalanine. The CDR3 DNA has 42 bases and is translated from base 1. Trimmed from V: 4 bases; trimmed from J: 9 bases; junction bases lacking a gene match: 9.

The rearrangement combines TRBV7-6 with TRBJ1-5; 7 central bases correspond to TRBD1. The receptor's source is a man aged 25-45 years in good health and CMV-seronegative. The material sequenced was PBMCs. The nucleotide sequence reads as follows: TGTGCCAGCAGCTCTGAGACAGGGCAGGGGCCCCAGCATTTT. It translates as CASSSETGQGPQHF.